The 29 T cell receptor beta chains given below trace back to one sample, sequenced in a study of identical twins. TCRdb reprocessed the 5' RACE reads via MiXCR and lists one record per CDR3 protein. The table has around 370,000 distinct CDR3 sequences, around 9.7% seen once. Sequenced: naive T cells sorted from blood. The receptors originated from a woman aged 50 to 65 in good health.

The chain joins TRBV24-1 to TRBJ2-5, with TRBD2 matching 9 bases. This CDR3 comprises 15 residues. Trimming at V came to 3 bases and at J to 5 bases, leaving 6 bases not matched to a gene. Per germline, CDR1 KGHDR and CDR2 SFDVKD. The CDR3 region has the DNA TGTGCCACCAGTGATCAGCGGGAGGCAGGGGAGACCCAGTACTTC. It translates to CATSDQREAGETQYF.

The chain is built from TRBV3-1 and TRBJ1-1; D ambiguous. Trimming pared 6 bases from V and 7 bases from J, leaving 15 bases between. The length of the CDR3 is 13 residues. In germline, CDR1 is LGHDT, CDR2 YNNKEL (reference sequence). DNA for the CDR3: TGTGCCAGCAGGCCTGAATTCGGGAGTGAAGCTTTCTTT. Encoded protein: CASRPEFGSEAFF. The full variable domain, completed using reference TRBV3-1 and TRBJ1-1, is DTAVSQTPKYLVTQMGNDKSIKCEQNLGHDTMYWYKQDSKKFLKIMFSYNNKELIINETVPNRFSPKSPDKAHLNLHINSLELGDSAVYFCASRPEFGSEAFFGQGTRLTVV.

The table lists this clonotype with many counts. The J gene is TRBJ1-3, the V gene TRBV6-5, with TRBD1 as a possible D gene (5 bases). Trimming took 2 bases from V and 3 from J, leaving 5 bases between them. This CDR3 has 13 residues. Germline-derived CDR1 and CDR2 are MNHEY and SVGAGI. Here the CDR3 DNA reads TGTGCCAGCAGTTACGGGGGTGGAAACACCATATATTTT. Translated: CASSYGGGNTIYF.

This clonotype was counted ten times or more. This chain joins TRBV6-5 and TRBJ2-3; a possible D gene is TRBD2 (5 bases). Trimming took off 10 bases at V and 4 bases at J, with 12 bases between the two ends. This CDR3 comprises 12 residues. The germline V gene has CDR1 MNHEY and CDR2 SVGAGI. CDR3 in DNA: TGTGCCACCAAGAAGGGAGCAGATACGCAGTATTTT. Its protein is CATKKGADTQYF.

In its sample, this clonotype was seen a few times. The genes are TRBV27 and TRBJ2-7; TRBD1 matches at 8 bases. Trimming took 8 bases from V and 0 from J; bases not matched to a gene: 6. Germline CDR1 reads MNHEY; CDR2 reads SMNVEV (reference sequence). The CDR3 covers 14 residues. This chain's CDR3 is CASGGQGFSYEQYF. CDR3 sequence (DNA): TGTGCCAGCGGAGGACAGGGTTTCTCCTACGAGCAGTACTTC.

The chain is built from TRBV30 and TRBJ1-2; TRBD1 matches at 8 bases. CDR1 GTSNPN and CDR2 SVGIG come from the germline V gene (reference sequence). Unmatched junction bases numbered 6, after V lost 4 bases and J lost 5 bases. This CDR3 spans 13 amino acids. CDR3 in amino acids: CAWTRTGQYGYTF. CDR3 sequence (DNA): TGTGCCTGGACCAGGACAGGGCAATATGGCTACACCTTC.

Of note for this clonotype: A read error may explain this, as a much larger clone is one base away. The gene calls are TRBV7-9 and TRBJ2-1; D remains ambiguous. The CDR3 is 11 residues long. Germline V gives CDR1 SEHNR, CDR2 FQNEAQ (reference sequence). V was pared by 5 bases and J by 5 bases, with 4 bases between. The CDR3: CASSHNNEQFF. The CDR3, as DNA: TGTGCCAGCAGCCACAACAATGAGCAGTTCTTC.

There are many counts of this clonotype. The chain links TRBV20-1 to TRBJ1-2, with D possibly matching TRBD1 (5 bases). Per the germline V gene, CDR1 is DFQATT and CDR2 is SNEGSKA (reference sequence). The CDR3 sequence is 16 residues long. Trimming took 0 bases from V and 2 from J, leaving 16 bases between them. CDR3 region: CSAREMRGARNYGYTF. In DNA form, the CDR3 reads TGCAGTGCTAGAGAAATGCGAGGGGCGAGGAACTATGGCTACACCTTC.

This clonotype was seen more than once but under ten times. V gene TRBV20-1 combines with J gene TRBJ2-3; D is ambiguous. Trimming took 0 bases from V and 1 from J, leaving 11 bases between them. CDR3 length: 15 residues. Germline-derived CDR1 and CDR2 are DFQATT and SNEGSKA (reference sequence). The CDR3 nucleotides are TGCAGTGCTAGAGATCAAGTTCTGGGCACAGATACGCAGTATTTT. Its protein product is CSARDQVLGTDTQYF.

This clonotype has more than one count but fewer than ten. This rearrangement joins TRBV12-3 or TRBV12-4 to TRBJ2-5; 8 bases match TRBD1. The CDR3 spans 16 residues. The trim removed 5 bases at V and 0 bases at J, leaving 8 bases unmatched. The CDR3 DNA is TGTGCCAGCAGTCTGACAGGGGCGGTAAACCAAGAGACCCAGTACTTC. This sequence encodes CASSLTGAVNQETQYF.

The rearrangement uses TRBV3-1 and TRBJ2-5; 7 nucleotides match TRBD1. The CDR3 covers 15 residues. Germline CDR1 and CDR2: LGHDT and YNNKEL (reference sequence). Trimming at V came to 7 bases and at J to 3 bases, leaving 11 bases not matched to a gene. DNA for the CDR3: TGTGCCAGCACCCCGTCGCTAGGGGGCGAAGAGACCCAGTACTTC. It yields the protein CASTPSLGGEETQYF.

This clonotype was observed a few times. The chain uses TRBV5-1 and TRBJ2-5; 9 nucleotides agree with TRBD1. With 3 bases clipped from V and 2 bases from J, the junction kept 8 bases outside the gene matches. CDR3 length: 16 residues. Germline assignment: CDR1 SGHRS and CDR2 YFSETQ. The CDR3 region has the DNA TGCGCCAGCAGCTGGTCCTTGGGACAGGGACAAGAGACCCAGTACTTC. As protein: CASSWSLGQGQETQYF.

CDR3 sequence: CASSPGTSGSSNEQFF. CDR3 nucleotide sequence: TGTGCCAGTAGTCCCGGGACTAGCGGGAGTAGTAATGAGCAGTTCTTC. The rearrangement uses TRBV19 and TRBJ2-1; 14 bases are a match to TRBD2. The CDR3 loop spans 16 amino acids. The germline V gene encodes CDR1 LNHDA and CDR2 SQIVND (reference sequence). V trimming: 5 bases; J trimming: 7 bases; junction bases outside the gene matches: 7.

The chain uses TRBV6-6 and TRBJ2-7; D is undetermined. Germline-derived CDR1 and CDR2 are MNHNY and SVGAGI (reference sequence). The CDR3 is 11 residues long. V was cut by 6 bases and J by 6 bases, with 9 bases left in between. CDR3 sequence (DNA): TGTGCCAGCAGCCCGAGTCGCGAGCAGTACTTC. It specifies CASSPSREQYF.

This clonotype has just a few counts. The chain carries TRBV12-5 and TRBJ1-2; D is ambiguous. The CDR3 length is 11 residues. Per the germline V gene, CDR1 is LGHNT and CDR2 is FRNRAP. The V gene lost 1 base and the J gene lost 5 bases, with 2 bases spanning the gap. For the CDR3, the DNA is TGTGCTAGTGGTTTGGCTTATGGCTACACCTTC. Translated: CASGLAYGYTF.

This clonotype was counted at least ten times. The rearrangement links TRBV4-1 to TRBJ2-1; the match to TRBD2 covers 9 bases. V lost 6 bases to trimming and J lost 3 bases; unmatched junction nucleotides: 15. The CDR3 is 18 amino acids. Germline CDR1 is MGHRA and CDR2 is YSYEKL. The chain's CDR3 is CASSGAGAGGFNYNEQFF. The CDR3, as DNA: TGCGCCAGCAGTGGCGCTGGAGCGGGAGGTTTCAACTACAATGAGCAGTTCTTC.

The V call is TRBV9, the J call TRBJ1-1, with TRBD1 as a possible D gene (6 bases). Germline-derived CDR1 and CDR2 are SGDLS and YYNGEE. CDR3 size: 15 residues. The V end was cut by 0 bases, the J end by 3 bases, with 12 bases between. CDR3 loop: CASSVVGAWDTEAFF. The CDR3 nucleotides are TGTGCCAGCAGCGTAGTGGGGGCTTGGGACACTGAAGCTTTCTTT.

This clonotype was seen a few times. CDR3 amino acids: CASSWGHLDQPQHF. CDR3 DNA: TGTGCCAGCAGCTGGGGACATCTCGATCAGCCCCAGCATTTT. The V and J genes are TRBV11-3 and TRBJ1-5; weak D call: TRBD1 (6 bases). Trimming removed 4 bases from V and 5 bases from J, with 12 bases in between. Germline lookup yields CDR1 SGHNT and CDR2 YENEEA. The CDR3 extends over 14 amino acids.

This clonotype was seen a few times. The chain employs TRBV28 and TRBJ2-7; 7 positions agree with TRBD2. The V gene's germline CDR1 is MDHEN and CDR2 SYDVKM. J lost 3 bases, V lost 1 base, and 3 bases had no gene match. The CDR3 is 14 residues long. The CDR3 spells CASSLSGEGYEQYV. In nucleotides, the CDR3 is TGTGCCAGCAGTTTATCTGGGGAGGGCTACGAGCAGTACGTC.

This clonotype was observed a handful of times. The rearrangement joins TRBV7-9 to TRBJ2-1, with TRBD1 matching 7 bases. The CDR3 loop spans 14 amino acids. J gave up 6 bases and V 4 bases, and 6 bases lay outside the gene matches. Germline V CDR1 and CDR2: SEHNR, FQNEAQ (reference sequence). CDR3 coding DNA: TGTGCCAGCAGCTCCCGTCAGGGGGTCAATGAGCAGTTCTTC. It encodes CASSSRQGVNEQFF.

There are a few counts of this clonotype. The chain combines TRBV10-3 with TRBJ1-3; a possible D gene is TRBD1 (6 bases). CDR1 is ENHRY and CDR2 is SYGVKD in the germline V gene. V was trimmed by 4 bases and J by 3 bases, leaving 16 bases between them. The CDR3 loop spans 16 amino acids. DNA of the CDR3: TGTGCCATCAGTGGGCCAACAGGGTCGTATGGAAACACCATATATTTT. It translates to CAISGPTGSYGNTIYF.

This clonotype was detected only a few times. The CDR3 reads CASSLAPGQGGNEQFF. Written as DNA, the CDR3 is TGTGCCAGCAGCTTAGCTCCCGGGCAGGGGGGGAATGAGCAGTTCTTC. The chain employs TRBV11-2 and TRBJ2-1, with D perhaps assigned TRBD1 or TRBD2 (7 bases each). CDR3 length: 16 amino acids. CDR1 is SGHAT and CDR2 is FQNNGV in the germline V gene. Trimming removed 1 base at V and 7 bases at J, with 17 bases between.

In its sample, this clonotype was seen a few times. The CDR3 bases are TGCGCCAGCAGCTATCCAAGCACAGATACGCAGTATTTT. This codes for CASSYPSTDTQYF. The genes are TRBV5-1 and TRBJ2-3; D unclear. Germline values: CDR1 SGHRS, CDR2 YFSETQ. V lost 3 bases and J 0 bases, leaving 5 bases between the germline ends. The CDR3 has 13 residues.

The table lists this clonotype with many counts. The V call is TRBV5-1, the J call TRBJ2-7, with a weak D call TRBD1 (6 bases). The V gene lost 1 base and the J gene lost 4 bases, with 9 bases spanning the gap. This CDR3 spans 13 amino acids. Per germline, CDR1 SGHRS and CDR2 YFSETQ. For the CDR3, the DNA is TGCGCCAGCAGCTTGAACGGACAGTACGAGCAGTACGTC. Translated, it gives CASSLNGQYEQYV.

This clonotype was found many times. This chain connects TRBV27 to TRBJ2-1; D might be TRBD1 or TRBD2, each matching 5 bases. CDR1 and CDR2 from the germline V gene are MNHEY and SMNVEV (reference sequence). V was shortened by 6 bases and J by 15 bases, with 18 bases between the two germline ends. The CDR3 length is 12 residues. CDR3 in DNA: TGTGCCAGCAGGGGACCGACCCTTGAAGGGTTCTTC. Translating gives CASRGPTLEGFF.

Only a few counts were recorded for this clonotype. The genes are TRBV9 and TRBJ2-1; D uncertain. Germline V gene lookup returns CDR1 SGDLS and CDR2 YYNGEE. CDR3 size: 15 residues. The V gene lost 0 bases and the J gene lost 7 bases, with 14 bases spanning the gap. CDR3 nucleotide sequence: TGTGCCAGCAGCGTAGTTGGGGATTTGGGGAATGAGCAGTTCTTC. Translated: CASSVVGDLGNEQFF.

This sequence joins TRBV20-1 and TRBJ2-1; D is possibly TRBD1 (5 bases). The germline gives CDR1 DFQATT, CDR2 SNEGSKA (reference sequence). The CDR3 contains 15 residues. V lost 0 bases to trimming and J lost 12 bases, with 21 bases between them. CDR3 DNA: TGCAGTGCTAGAGATCCCAGGGTTCCTCCTGGGATGCAGTTCTTC. This sequence encodes CSARDPRVPPGMQFF.

This clonotype was seen ten or more times. The gene calls are TRBV7-3 and TRBJ2-2; TRBD2 is a possible D gene (5 bases). The CDR3 has 15 amino acids. CDR1 and CDR2 from the germline V gene are SGHTA and FQGTGA. Trimming removed 2 bases at V and 5 bases at J, with 12 bases between. The chain's CDR3 is CASSLSLARTGELFF. The CDR3, as DNA: TGTGCCAGCAGCTTATCTCTAGCTAGGACCGGGGAGCTGTTTTTT.

A few counts support this clonotype. CDR3 nucleotides: TGTGCCAGCAGCCCCGAGGGGAGTAGCACTGAAGCTTTCTTT. It encodes CASSPEGSSTEAFF. The rearrangement links TRBV7-9 to TRBJ1-1; maybe TRBD1 (5 bases). Trimming left V 5 bases short and J 4 bases short, with 14 bases between. CDR1 and CDR2 (germline): SEHNR, FQNEAQ (reference sequence). The CDR3 runs 14 residues.